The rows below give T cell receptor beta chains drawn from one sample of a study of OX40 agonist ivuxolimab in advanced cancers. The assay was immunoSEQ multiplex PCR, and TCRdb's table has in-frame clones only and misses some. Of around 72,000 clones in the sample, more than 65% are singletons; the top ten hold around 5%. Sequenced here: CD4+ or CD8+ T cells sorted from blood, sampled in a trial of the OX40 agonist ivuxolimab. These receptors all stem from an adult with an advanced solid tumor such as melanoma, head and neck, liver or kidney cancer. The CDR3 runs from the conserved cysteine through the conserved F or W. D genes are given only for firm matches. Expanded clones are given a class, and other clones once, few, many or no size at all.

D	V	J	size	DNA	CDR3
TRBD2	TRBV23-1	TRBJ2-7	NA	TGCGCCAGCAGTCAATCTGGGGGGGAAGATGGCGAGCAGTACTTC	CASSQSGGEDGEQYF
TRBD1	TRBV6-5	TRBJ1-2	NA	TGTGCCACCAAGACAGGGGATAACTATGGCTACACCTTC	CATKTGDNYGYTF
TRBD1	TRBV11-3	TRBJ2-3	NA	TGTGCCAGCAGCTTTGGACAGGTCACAGATACGCAGTATTTT	CASSFGQVTDTQYF
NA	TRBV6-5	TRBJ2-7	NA	TGTGCCAGCAGCGCCAATAGCGGTTCCTACGAGCAGTACTTC	CASSANSGSYEQYF
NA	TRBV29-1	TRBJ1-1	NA	TGCAGCGTTGAGGTACAGGCGTTGAAACCTTTTTTT	CSVEVQALKPFF
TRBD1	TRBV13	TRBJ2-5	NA	TGTGCCAGCAGCTTAAACAGGGGGCAAGAGACCCAGTACTTC	CASSLNRGQETQYF
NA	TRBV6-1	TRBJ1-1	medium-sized	TGTGCCAGCAGTGAAGCCGGCCCATATACAGTTATCACTGAAGCTTTCTTT	CASSEAGPYTVITEAFF
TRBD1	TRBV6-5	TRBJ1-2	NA	TGTGCCAGCAGTTACGCGTCAGGGGGCAGCTATGGCTACACCTTC	CASSYASGGSYGYTF
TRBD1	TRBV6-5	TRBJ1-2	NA	TGTGCCAGCAGCCTGGACAGGGAATCACCCGGCTACACCTTC	CASSLDRESPGYTF
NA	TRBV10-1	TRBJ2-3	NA	TGCGCCAGCAGCCCGACGAGGACTAGCACAGATACGCAGTATTTT	CASSPTRTSTDTQYF
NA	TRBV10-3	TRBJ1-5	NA	TGTGCCATCAGTTGGGGCCCATCGGAGGGTCAGCCCCAGCATTTT	CAISWGPSEGQPQHF
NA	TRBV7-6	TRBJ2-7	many	TGTGCCAGCAGCTTAGAAGGGAAAGCGGCCTCCTACGAGCAGTACTTC	CASSLEGKAASYEQYF